This T cell receptor beta chain was identified in a study of neoadjuvant anti-PD-1 for oral cavity cancer. Study-level findings and limits: Higher pretreatment blood Treg/Th17 ratios correlated with higher pretreatment blood and lower post-treatment tumor TCRbeta clonality. TCR analyses covered only a few patients per response group.

Libraries were prepared by immunoSEQ multiplex PCR; TCRdb keeps only in-frame clonotypes and omits some of them. The sample records approximately 6,900 clones, about four fifths being singletons. The patients had HPV-negative, locally advanced oral cavity squamous cell carcinoma. V lost 6 bases and J lost 7; bases outside the gene matches: 9. The CDR3 sequence is 15 residues long. Germline values: CDR1 MNHEY, CDR2 SVGAGI. On this clone itself: Its specificity is unknown.

The starting material was PBMCs, obtained before nivolumab (anti-PD-1) treatment. The rearrangement links TRBV6-5 to TRBJ1-6, with 7 bases lining up with TRBD1. The source is a person aged 40-85 years with oral cavity squamous cell carcinoma. The CDR3 sequence: CASSPMTGNNSPLHF. The CDR3 nucleotides read TGTGCCAGCAGCCCGATGACAGGGAACAATTCACCCCTCCACTTT.